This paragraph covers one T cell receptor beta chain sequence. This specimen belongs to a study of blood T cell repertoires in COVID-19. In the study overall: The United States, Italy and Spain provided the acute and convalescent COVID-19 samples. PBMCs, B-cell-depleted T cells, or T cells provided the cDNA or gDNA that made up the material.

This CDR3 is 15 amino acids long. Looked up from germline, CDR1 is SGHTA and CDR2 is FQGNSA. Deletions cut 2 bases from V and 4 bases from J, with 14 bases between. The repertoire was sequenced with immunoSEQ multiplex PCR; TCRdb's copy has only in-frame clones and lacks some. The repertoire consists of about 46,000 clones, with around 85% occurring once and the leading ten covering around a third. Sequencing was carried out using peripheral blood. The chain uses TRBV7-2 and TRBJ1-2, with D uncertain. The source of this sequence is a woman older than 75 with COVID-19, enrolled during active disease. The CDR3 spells CASSLNGQPIYGYTF. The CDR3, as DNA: TGTGCCAGCAGCTTAAACGGTCAACCGATCTATGGCTACACCTTC.